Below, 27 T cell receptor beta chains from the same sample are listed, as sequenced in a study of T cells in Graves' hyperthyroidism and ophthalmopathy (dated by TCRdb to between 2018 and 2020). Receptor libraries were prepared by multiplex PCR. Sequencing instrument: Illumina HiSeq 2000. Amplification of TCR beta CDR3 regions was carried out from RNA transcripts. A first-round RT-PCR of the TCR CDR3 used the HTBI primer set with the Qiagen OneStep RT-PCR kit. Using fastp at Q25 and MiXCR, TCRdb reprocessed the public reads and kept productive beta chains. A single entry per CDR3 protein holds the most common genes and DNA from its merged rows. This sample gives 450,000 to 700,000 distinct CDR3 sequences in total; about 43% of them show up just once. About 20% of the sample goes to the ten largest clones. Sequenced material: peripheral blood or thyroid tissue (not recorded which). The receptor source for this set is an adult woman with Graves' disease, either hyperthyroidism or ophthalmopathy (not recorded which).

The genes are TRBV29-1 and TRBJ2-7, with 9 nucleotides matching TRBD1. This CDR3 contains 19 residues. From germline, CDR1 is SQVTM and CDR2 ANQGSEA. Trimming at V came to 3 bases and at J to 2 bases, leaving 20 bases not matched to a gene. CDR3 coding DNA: TGCAGCGTTGATGGTGGGTCTAGCAGCTTAGGGACAGGGACCTACGAGCAGTACTTC. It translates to CSVDGGSSSLGTGTYEQYF.

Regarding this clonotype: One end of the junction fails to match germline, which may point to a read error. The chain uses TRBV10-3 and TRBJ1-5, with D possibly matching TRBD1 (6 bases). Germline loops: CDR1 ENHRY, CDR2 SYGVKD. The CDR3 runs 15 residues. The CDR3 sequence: CASSYYGRGTQPQHF. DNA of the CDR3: TGTGCCAGCAGTTACTATGGCAGGGGTACTCAGCCCCAGCATTTT.

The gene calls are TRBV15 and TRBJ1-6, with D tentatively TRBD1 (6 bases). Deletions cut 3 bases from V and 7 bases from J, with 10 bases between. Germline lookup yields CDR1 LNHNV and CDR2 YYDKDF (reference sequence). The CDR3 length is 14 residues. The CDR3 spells CATSSDRWNSPLHF. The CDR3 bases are TGTGCCACCAGCAGTGACAGGTGGAATTCACCCCTCCACTTT.

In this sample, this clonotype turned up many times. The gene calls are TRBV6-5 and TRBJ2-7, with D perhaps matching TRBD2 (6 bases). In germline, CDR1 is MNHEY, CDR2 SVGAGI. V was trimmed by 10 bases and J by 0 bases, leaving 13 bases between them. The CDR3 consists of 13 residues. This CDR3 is CATRGTVSYEQYF. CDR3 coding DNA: TGTGCCACCCGGGGGACGGTCTCCTACGAGCAGTACTTC.

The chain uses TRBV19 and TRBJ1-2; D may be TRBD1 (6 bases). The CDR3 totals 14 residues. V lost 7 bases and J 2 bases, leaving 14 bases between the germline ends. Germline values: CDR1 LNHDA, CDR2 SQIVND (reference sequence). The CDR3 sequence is CASKRQEANYGYTF. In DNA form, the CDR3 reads TGTGCCAGTAAAAGACAGGAGGCGAACTATGGCTACACCTTC.

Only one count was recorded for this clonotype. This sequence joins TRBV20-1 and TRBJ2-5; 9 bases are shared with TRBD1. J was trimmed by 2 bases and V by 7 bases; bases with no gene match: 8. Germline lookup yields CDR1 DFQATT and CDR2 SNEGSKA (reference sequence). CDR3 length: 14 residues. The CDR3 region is CSVSGTGQQETQYF. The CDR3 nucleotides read TGCAGTGTATCCGGGACAGGGCAACAAGAGACCCAGTACTTC.

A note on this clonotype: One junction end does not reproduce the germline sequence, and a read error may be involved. The CDR3 bases are TGCGCCAGCAGCCCCGGGGAGGGATCCGAGCAGTACTTC. Translated, it gives CASSPGEGSEQYF. V is TRBV11-2 and J is TRBJ2-7; 7 bases are a match to TRBD2. Germline loops: CDR1 SGHAT, CDR2 FQNNGV. The CDR3 totals 13 residues.

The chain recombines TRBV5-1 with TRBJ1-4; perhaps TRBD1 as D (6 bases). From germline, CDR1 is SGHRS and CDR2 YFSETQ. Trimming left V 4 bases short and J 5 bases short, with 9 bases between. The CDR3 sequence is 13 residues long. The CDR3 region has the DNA TGCGCCAGCAGCCCACAGGGAAATGAAAAACTGTTTTTT. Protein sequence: CASSPQGNEKLFF.

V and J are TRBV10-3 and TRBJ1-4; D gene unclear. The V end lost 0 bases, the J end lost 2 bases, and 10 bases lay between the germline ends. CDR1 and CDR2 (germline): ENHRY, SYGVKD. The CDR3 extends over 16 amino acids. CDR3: CAISESKGPTNEKLFF. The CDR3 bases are TGTGCCATCAGTGAGTCTAAAGGGCCGACTAATGAAAAACTGTTTTTT.

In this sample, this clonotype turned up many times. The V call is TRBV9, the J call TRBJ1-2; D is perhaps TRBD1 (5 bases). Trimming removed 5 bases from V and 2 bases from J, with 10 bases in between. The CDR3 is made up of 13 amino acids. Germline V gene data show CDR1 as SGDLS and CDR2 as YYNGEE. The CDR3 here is CASSPGLNYGYTF. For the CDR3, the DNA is TGTGCCAGCAGTCCGGGACTGAACTATGGCTACACCTTC.

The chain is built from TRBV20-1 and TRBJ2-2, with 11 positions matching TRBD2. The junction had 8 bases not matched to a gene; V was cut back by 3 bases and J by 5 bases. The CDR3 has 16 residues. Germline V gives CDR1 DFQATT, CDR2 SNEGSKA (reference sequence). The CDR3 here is CSASGLAGGSTGELFF. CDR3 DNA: TGCAGTGCTAGTGGGCTAGCGGGAGGTAGTACCGGGGAGCTGTTTTTT.

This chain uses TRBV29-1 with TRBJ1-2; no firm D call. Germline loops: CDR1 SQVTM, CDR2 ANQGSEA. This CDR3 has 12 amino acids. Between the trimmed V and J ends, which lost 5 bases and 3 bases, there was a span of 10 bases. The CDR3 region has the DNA TGCAGCGTTTACGGGATGGACTATGGCTACACCTTC. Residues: CSVYGMDYGYTF.

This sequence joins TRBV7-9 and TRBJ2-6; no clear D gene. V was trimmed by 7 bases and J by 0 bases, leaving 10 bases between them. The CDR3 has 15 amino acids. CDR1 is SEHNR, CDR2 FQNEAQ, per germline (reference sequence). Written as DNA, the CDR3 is TGTGCCAGCACCCTTGAAGGCTCTGGGGCCAACGTCCTGACTTTC. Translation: CASTLEGSGANVLTF.

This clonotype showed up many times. The CDR3 here is CASSSHGGYTF. CDR3 nucleotides: TGTGCCAGCAGTTCCCATGGTGGCTACACCTTC. The chain recombines TRBV6-5 with TRBJ1-2; D is unresolved. The germline CDR1 and CDR2 sequences are MNHEY and SVGAGI. The V and J ends lost 4 bases and 7 bases respectively, with 7 bases between them. The CDR3 spans 11 residues.

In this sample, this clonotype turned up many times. CDR3 in amino acids: CSARDVDREEQPQHF. In nucleotides, the CDR3 is TGCAGTGCTAGAGACGTGGACAGGGAGGAGCAGCCCCAGCATTTT. The gene calls are TRBV20-1 and TRBJ1-5; 8 bases line up with TRBD1. V lost 0 bases, J lost 7 bases, and 8 bases stayed unmatched. Germline CDR1 DFQATT, CDR2 SNEGSKA (reference sequence). The CDR3 covers 15 residues.

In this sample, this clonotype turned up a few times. This chain's CDR3 is CASSERQGGNYGYTF. In nucleotides, the CDR3 is TGTGCCAGCAGTGAGCGACAGGGTGGAAACTATGGCTACACCTTC. The V and J genes are TRBV2 and TRBJ1-2, with TRBD1 identical over 7 bases. V was clipped by 3 bases and J by 2 bases; unmatched bases: 6. Germline V gene sequence: CDR1 SNHLY, CDR2 FYNNEI. The CDR3 sequence is 15 residues long. Complete variable domain (other parts from reference TRBV2 and TRBJ1-2): EPEVTQTPSHQVTQMGQEVILRCVPISNHLYFYWYRQILGQKVEFLVSFYNNEISEKSEIFDDQFSVERPDGSNFTLKIRSTKLEDSAMYFCASSERQGGNYGYTFGSGTRLTVV.

The CDR3 loop is CASSFSAVDTQYF. CDR3 sequence (DNA): TGTGCCAGCAGCTTTTCTGCGGTGGATACGCAGTATTTT. The chain carries TRBV7-6 and TRBJ2-3; D gene uncertain. Trimming left V 3 bases short and J 6 bases short, with 10 bases between. This CDR3 has 13 amino acids. Germline CDR1 and CDR2: SGHVS and FNYEAQ.

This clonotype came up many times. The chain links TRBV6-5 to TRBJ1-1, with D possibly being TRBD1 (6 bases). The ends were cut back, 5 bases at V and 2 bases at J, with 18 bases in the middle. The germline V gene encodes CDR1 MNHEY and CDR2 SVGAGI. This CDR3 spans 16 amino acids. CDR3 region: CASSTYLQGPNTEAFF. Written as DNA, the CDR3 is TGTGCCAGCAGTACATACTTACAGGGACCAAACACTGAAGCTTTCTTT.

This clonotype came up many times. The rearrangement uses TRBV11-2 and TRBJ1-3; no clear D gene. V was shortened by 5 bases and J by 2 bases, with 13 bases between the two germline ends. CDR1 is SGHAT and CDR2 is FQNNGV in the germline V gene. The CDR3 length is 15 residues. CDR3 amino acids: CASSPRHSTGNTIYF. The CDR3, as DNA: TGTGCCAGCAGCCCAAGACACTCGACTGGAAACACCATATATTTT.

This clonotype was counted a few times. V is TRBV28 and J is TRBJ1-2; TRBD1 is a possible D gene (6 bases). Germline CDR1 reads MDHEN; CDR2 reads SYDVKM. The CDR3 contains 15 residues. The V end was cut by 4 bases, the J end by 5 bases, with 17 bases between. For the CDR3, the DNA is TGTGCCAGCAGTTCCAAGTGGGGGGGCTGGTATGGCTACACCTTC. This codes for CASSSKWGGWYGYTF.

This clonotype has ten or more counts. CDR3 loop: CASSPGDRANTEAFF. CDR3 bases: TGTGCCAGCAGCCCGGGGGACCGGGCGAACACTGAAGCTTTCTTT. The rearrangement uses TRBV7-9 and TRBJ1-1, with D tentatively TRBD1 (5 bases). Germline V lookup: CDR1 SEHNR, CDR2 FQNEAQ (reference sequence). Trimming took 5 bases from V and 1 from J, leaving 14 bases between them. This CDR3 is 15 amino acids long.

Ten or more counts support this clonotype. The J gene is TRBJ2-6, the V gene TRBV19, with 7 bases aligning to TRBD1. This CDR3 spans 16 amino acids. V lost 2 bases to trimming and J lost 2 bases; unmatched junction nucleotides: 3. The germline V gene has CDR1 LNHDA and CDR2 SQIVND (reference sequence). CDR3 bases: TGTGCCAGTAGTATAACCGACAGGGCTGGGGCCAACGTCCTGACTTTC. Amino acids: CASSITDRAGANVLTF.

The CDR3: CASSEYGGLNTEAFF. CDR3 bases: TGTGCCAGCAGTGAATATGGGGGACTGAACACTGAAGCTTTCTTT. V usage is TRBV25-1 and J usage is TRBJ1-1, with D possibly TRBD1 on 5 matching bases. The CDR3 consists of 15 residues. Trimming took off 0 bases at V and 0 bases at J, with 8 bases between the two ends. Germline CDR1 and CDR2: MGHDK and SYGVNS.

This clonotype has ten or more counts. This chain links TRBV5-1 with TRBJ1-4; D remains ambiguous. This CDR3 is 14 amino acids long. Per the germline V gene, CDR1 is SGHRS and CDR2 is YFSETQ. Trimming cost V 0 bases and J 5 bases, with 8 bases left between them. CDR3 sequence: CASSLGQSNEKLFF. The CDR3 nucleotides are TGCGCCAGCAGCTTGGGGCAGTCGAATGAAAAACTGTTTTTT. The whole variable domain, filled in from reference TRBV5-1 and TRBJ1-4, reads KAGVTQTPRYLIKTRGQQVTLSCSPISGHRSVSWYQQTPGQGLQFLFEYFSETQRNKGNFPGRFSGRQFSNSRSEMNVSTLELGDSALYLCASSLGQSNEKLFFGSGTQLSVL.

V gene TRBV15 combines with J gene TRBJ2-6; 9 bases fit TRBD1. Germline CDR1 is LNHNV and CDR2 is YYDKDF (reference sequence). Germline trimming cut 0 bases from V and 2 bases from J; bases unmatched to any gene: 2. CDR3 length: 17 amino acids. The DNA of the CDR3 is TGTGCCACCAGCAGAGAACAGGGGGCCACTGGGGCCAACGTCCTGACTTTC. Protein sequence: CATSREQGATGANVLTF. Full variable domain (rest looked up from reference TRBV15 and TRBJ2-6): DAMVIQNPRYQVTQFGKPVTLSCSQTLNHNVMYWYQQKSSQAPKLLFHYYDKDFNNEADTPDNFQSRRPNTSFCFLDIRSPGLGDTAMYLCATSREQGATGANVLTFGAGSRLTVL.

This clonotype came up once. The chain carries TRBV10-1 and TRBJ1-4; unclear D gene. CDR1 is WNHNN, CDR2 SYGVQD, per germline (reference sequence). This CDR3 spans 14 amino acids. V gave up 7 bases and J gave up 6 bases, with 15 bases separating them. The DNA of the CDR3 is TGCGCCAGCATCCGGGTATTGCGTGATGAAAAACTGTTTTTT. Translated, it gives CASIRVLRDEKLFF.

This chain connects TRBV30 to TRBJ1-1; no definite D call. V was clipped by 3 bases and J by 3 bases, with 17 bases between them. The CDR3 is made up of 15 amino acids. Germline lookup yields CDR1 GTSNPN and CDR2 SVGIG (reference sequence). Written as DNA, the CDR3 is TGTGCCTGGAGCCCCCTTCTCCGAGGTGACACTGAAGCTTTCTTT. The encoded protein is CAWSPLLRGDTEAFF.